The clone carrying this T cell receptor (beta chain) appeared a single time. Its antigen is still unknown. The data stem from a study of cytomegalovirus exposure and HLA in healthy donors. It was the roughly 120-subject validation cohort, separate from the roughly 700-subject first cohort, to which the donors belonged. The study, taken as a whole, reports: The investigators catalogued about 170 TCR beta chains as cytomegalovirus-associated. Confirmation was obtained in vitro that a few CMV-associated chains are specific for CMV antigens.

The repertoire was sequenced with immunoSEQ multiplex PCR; TCRdb's copy has only in-frame clones and lacks some. The sample lists 300,000 to 350,000 clones, over 75% occurring once. The clonotype was recovered from a man in his thirties or forties in good health and CMV-seronegative. The specimen was PBMCs.

CDR3 region: CASSFRTGGFNEKLFF. The DNA for the CDR3 is TGTGCCAGCAGCTTCCGGACAGGGGGCTTCAATGAAAAACTGTTTTTT. This chain connects TRBV7-9 to TRBJ1-4; 11 bases fit TRBD1. The ends lost 3 bases at V and 5 bases at J; junction bases unmatched: 5. Germline CDR1 SEHNR, CDR2 FQNEAQ (reference sequence). The CDR3 runs to 16 residues.